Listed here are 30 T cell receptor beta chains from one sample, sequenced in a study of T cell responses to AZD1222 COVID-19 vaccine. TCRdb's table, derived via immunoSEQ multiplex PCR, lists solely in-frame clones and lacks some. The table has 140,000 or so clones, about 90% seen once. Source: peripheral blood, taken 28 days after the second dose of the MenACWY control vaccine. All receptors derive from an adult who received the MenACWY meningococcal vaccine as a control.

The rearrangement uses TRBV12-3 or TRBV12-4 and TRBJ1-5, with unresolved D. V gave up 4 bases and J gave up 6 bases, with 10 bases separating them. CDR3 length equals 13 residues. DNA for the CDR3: TGTGCCAGCAGTTCACCTCGTGGTCAGCCCCAGCATTTT. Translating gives CASSSPRGQPQHF.

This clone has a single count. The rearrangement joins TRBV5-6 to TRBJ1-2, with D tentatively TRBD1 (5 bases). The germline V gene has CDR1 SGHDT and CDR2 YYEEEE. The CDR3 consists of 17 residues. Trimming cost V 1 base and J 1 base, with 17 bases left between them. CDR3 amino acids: CASSLRFTGVLNYGYTF. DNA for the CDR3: TGTGCCAGCAGCTTGCGGTTTACAGGCGTCCTTAACTATGGCTACACCTTC. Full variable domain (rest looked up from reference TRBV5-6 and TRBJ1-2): DAGVTQSPTHLIKTRGQQVTLRCSPKSGHDTVSWYQQALGQGPQFIFQYYEEEERQRGNFPDRFSGHQFPNYSSELNVNALLLGDSALYLCASSLRFTGVLNYGYTFGSGTRLTVV.

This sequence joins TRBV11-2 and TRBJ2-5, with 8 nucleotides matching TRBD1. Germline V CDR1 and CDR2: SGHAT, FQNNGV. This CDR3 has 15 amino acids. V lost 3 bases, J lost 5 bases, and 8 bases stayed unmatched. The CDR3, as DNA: TGTGCCAGCAGCTTGACGACAGGGGCGGGGGAGACCCAGTACTTC. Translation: CASSLTTGAGETQYF.

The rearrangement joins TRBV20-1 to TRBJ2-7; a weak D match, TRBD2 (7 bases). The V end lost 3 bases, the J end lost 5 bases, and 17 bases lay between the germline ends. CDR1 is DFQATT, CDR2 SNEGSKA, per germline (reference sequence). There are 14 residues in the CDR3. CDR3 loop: CSASQGRVPDEQYF. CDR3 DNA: TGCAGTGCTAGTCAGGGGAGGGTACCGGACGAGCAGTACTTC.

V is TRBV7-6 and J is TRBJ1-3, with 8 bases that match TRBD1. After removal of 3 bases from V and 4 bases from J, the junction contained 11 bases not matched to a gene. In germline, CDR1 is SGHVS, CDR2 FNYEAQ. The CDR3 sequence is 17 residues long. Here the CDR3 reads CASSLMSTGAGGNTIYF. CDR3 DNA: TGTGCCAGCAGCTTGATGTCGACAGGGGCAGGGGGAAACACCATATATTTT.

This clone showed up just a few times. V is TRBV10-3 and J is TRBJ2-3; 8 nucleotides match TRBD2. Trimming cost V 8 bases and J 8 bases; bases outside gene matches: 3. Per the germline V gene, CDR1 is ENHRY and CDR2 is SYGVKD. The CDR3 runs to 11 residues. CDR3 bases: TGTGCCATCGACCGGGGGGGTACGCAGTATTTT. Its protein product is CAIDRGGTQYF.

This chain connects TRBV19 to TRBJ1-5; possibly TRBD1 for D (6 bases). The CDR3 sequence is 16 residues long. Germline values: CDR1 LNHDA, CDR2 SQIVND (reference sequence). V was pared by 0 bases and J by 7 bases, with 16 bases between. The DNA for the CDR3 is TGTGCCAGTAGTATAGATAAGGGGGGGCTGGGGCAGCCCCAGCATTTT. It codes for CASSIDKGGLGQPQHF. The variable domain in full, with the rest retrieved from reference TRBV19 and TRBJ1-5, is DGGITQSPKYLFRKEGQNVTLSCEQNLNHDAMYWYRQDPGQGLRLIYYSQIVNDFQKGDIAEGYSVSREKKESFPLTVTSAQKNPTAFYLCASSIDKGGLGQPQHFGDGTRLSIL.

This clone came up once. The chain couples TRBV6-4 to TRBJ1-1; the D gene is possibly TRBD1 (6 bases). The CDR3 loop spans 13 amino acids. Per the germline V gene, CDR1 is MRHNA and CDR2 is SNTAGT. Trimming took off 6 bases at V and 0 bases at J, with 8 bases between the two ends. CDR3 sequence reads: CASRRTVNTEAFF. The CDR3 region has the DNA TGTGCCAGCAGGCGGACAGTGAACACTGAAGCTTTCTTT.

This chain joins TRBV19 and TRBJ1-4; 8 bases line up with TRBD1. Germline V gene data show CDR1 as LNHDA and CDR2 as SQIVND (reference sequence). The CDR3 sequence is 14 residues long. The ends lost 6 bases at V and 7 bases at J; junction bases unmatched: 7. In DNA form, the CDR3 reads TGTGCCAGTAGCTTGACAGGGGACCTTGAAAAACTGTTTTTT. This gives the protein CASSLTGDLEKLFF.

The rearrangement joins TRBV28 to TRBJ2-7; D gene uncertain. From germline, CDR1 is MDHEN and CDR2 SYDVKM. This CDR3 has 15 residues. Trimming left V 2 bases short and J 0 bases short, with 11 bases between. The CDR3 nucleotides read TGTGCCAGCAGTTTAGGCCCCTCGAGCTCCTACGAGCAGTACTTC. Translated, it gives CASSLGPSSSYEQYF.

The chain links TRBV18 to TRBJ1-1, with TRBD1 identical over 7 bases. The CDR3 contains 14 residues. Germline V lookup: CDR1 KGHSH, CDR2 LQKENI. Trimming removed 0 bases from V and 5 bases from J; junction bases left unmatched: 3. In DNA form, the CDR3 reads TGTGCCAGCTCACCACCGACCAGGGGGACTGAAGCTTTCTTT. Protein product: CASSPPTRGTEAFF.

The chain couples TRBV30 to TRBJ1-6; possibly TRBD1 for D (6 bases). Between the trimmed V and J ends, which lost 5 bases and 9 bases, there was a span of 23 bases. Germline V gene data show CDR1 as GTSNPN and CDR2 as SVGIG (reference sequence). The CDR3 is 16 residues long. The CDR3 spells CAWDGAPPGVGSPLHF. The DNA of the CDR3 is TGTGCCTGGGACGGAGCGCCGCCAGGGGTAGGTTCACCCCTCCACTTT.

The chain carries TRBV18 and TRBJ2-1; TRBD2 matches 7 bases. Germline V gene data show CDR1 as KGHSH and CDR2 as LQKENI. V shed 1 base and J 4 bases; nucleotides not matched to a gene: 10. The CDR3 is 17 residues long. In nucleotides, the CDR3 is TGTGCCAGCTCACCACAAGGTGGTCTCGGGGGGTACAATGAGCAGTTCTTC. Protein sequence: CASSPQGGLGGYNEQFF.

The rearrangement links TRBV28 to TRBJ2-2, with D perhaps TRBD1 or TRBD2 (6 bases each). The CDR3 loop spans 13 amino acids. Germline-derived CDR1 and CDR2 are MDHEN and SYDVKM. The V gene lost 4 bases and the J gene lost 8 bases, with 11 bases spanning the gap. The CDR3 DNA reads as TGTGCCAGCAGTTCAGGGGCGGGAGGGGAGCTGTTTTTT. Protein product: CASSSGAGGELFF.

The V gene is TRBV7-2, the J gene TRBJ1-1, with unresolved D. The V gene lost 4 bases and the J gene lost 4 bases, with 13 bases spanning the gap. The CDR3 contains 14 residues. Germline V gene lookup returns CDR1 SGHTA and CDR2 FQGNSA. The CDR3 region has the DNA TGTGCCAGCAGCTATACTACGAGAGCCACTGAAGCTTTCTTT. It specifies CASSYTTRATEAFF.

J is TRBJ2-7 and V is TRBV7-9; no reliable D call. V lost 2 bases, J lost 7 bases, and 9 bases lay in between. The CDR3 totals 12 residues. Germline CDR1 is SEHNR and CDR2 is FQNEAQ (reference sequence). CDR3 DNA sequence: TGTGCCAGCAGCTTACTCCATGGAGAGCAGTACTTC. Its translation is CASSLLHGEQYF. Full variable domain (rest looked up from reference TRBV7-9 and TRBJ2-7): DTGVSQNPRHKITKRGQNVTFRCDPISEHNRLYWYRQTLGQGPEFLTYFQNEAQLEKSRLLSDRFSAERPKGSFSTLEIQRTEQGDSAMYLCASSLLHGEQYFGPGTRLTVT.

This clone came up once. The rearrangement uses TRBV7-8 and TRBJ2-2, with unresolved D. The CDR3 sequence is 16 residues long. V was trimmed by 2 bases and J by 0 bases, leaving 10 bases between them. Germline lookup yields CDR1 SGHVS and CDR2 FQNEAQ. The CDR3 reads CASSLMGGTNTGELFF. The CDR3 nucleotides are TGTGCCAGCAGCTTAATGGGTGGGACGAACACCGGGGAGCTGTTTTTT.

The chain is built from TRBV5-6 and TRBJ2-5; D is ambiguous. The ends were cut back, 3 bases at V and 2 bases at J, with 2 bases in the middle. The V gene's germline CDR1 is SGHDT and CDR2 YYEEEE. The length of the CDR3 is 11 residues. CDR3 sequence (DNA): TGTGCCAGCAGCTGGCAAGAGACCCAGTACTTC. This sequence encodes CASSWQETQYF.

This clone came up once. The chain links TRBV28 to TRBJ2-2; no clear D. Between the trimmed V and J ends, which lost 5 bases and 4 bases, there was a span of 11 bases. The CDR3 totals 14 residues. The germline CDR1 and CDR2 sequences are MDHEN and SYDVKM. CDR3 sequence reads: CASSPIAVTGELFF. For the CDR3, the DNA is TGTGCCAGCAGTCCGATAGCAGTCACCGGGGAGCTGTTTTTT.

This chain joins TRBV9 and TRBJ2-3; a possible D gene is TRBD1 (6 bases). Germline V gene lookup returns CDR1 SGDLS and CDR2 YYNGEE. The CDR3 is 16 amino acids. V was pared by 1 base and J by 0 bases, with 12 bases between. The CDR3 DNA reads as TGTGCCAGCAGCGTATCTTCAGGGGCTAGCACAGATACGCAGTATTTT. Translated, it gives CASSVSSGASTDTQYF.

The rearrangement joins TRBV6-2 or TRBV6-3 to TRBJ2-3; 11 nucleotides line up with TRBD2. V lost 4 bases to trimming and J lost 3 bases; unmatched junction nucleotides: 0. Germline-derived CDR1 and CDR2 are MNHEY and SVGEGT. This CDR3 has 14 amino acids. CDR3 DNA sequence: TGTGCCAGCAGTTCTAGCGGGGGGACAGATACGCAGTATTTT. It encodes CASSSSGGTDTQYF.

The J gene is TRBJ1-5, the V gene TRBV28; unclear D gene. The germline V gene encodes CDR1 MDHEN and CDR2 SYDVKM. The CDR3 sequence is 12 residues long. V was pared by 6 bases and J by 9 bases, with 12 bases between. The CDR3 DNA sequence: TGTGCCAGCAGCGTCCGGTCGTTGCCCCAGCATTTT. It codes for CASSVRSLPQHF.

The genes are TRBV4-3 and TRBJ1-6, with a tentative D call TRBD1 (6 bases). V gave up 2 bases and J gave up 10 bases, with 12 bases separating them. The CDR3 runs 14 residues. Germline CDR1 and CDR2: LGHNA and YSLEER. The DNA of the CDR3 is TGCGCCAGCAGCCAAAACAGGGATCACTCACCCCTCCACTTT. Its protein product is CASSQNRDHSPLHF.

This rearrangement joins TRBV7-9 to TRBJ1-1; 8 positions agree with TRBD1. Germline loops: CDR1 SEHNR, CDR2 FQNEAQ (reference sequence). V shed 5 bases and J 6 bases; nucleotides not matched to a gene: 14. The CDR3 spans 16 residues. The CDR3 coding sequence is TGTGCCAGCAGCCCCCCGGGTGACAGGGGTCACGCTGAAGCTTTCTTT. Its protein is CASSPPGDRGHAEAFF. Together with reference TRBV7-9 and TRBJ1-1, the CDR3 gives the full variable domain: DTGVSQNPRHKITKRGQNVTFRCDPISEHNRLYWYRQTLGQGPEFLTYFQNEAQLEKSRLLSDRFSAERPKGSFSTLEIQRTEQGDSAMYLCASSPPGDRGHAEAFFGQGTRLTVV.

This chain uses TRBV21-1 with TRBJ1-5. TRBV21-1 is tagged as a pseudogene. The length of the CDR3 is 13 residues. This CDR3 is CASGPGGIQPQHF. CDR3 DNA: TGTGCCAGTGGGCCGGGAGGGATTCAGCCCCAGCATTTT.

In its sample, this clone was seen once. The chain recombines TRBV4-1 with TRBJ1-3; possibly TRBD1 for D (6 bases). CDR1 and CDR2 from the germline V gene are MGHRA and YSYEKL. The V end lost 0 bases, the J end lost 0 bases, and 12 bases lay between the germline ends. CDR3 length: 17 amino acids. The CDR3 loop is CASSQEPTGNSGNTIYF. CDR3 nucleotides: TGCGCCAGCAGCCAAGAACCGACAGGAAACTCTGGAAACACCATATATTTT.

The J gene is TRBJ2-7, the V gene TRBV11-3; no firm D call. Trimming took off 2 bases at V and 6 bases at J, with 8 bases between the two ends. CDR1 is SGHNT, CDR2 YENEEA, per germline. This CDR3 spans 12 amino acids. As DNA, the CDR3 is TGTGCCAGCAGCTTACCGATAAGCGAGCAGTACTTC. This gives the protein CASSLPISEQYF.

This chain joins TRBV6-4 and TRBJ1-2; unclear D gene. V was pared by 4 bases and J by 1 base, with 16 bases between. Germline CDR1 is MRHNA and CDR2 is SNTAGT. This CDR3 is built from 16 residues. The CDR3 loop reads CASSASSDGYNYGYTF. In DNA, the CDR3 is TGTGCCAGCAGTGCCTCCTCGGACGGATATAACTATGGCTACACCTTC.

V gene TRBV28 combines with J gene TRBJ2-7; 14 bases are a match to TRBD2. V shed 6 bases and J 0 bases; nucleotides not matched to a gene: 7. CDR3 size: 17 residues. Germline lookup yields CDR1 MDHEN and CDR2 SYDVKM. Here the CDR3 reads CASRGLAGAIDSYEQYF. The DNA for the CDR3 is TGTGCCAGCAGGGGACTAGCGGGGGCGATCGACTCCTACGAGCAGTACTTC.

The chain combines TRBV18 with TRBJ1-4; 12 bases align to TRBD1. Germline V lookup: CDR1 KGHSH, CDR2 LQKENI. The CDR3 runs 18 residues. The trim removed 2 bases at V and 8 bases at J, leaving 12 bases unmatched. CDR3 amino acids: CASSPAGTGGTRGEKLFF. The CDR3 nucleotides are TGTGCCAGCTCACCAGCCGGGACAGGGGGCACACGCGGCGAAAAACTGTTTTTT. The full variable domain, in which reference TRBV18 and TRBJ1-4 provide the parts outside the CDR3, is NAGVMQNPRHLVRRRGQEARLRCSPMKGHSHVYWYRQLPEEGLKFMVYLQKENIIDESGMPKERFSAEFPKEGPSILRIQQVVRGDSAAYFCASSPAGTGGTRGEKLFFGSGTQLSVL.